The 24 T cell receptor beta chains given below trace back to one sample, sequenced in a study of shared clonotypes between healthy human individuals. Sequenced by immunoSEQ multiplex PCR; TCRdb stores in-frame clones only, minus some. The table shows over a million clones, with about 80% occurring only once. The specimen was memory CD4+ T cells from PBMCs. Subset in this sample: CD45RA-negative fraction. The receptors come from a man between 18 and 35 years old in good health. Some clones in this sample may be carry-over from other donors' samples.

The chain combines TRBV21-1 with TRBJ1-6; the table names TRBD1, a call not compared with the DNA. TRBV21-1 is shown as a pseudogene. The length of the CDR3 is 14 residues. The CDR3 coding sequence is TGTGCCATGGGGACAGTCCGGGGTAATTCACCCCTCCACTTT. It specifies CAMGTVRGNSPLHF.

Only a few counts were recorded for this clone. The CDR3 nucleotides are TGTGCCAGCAGTTCCTCTGACAGGCCTGGCTACACCTTC. Encoded protein: CASSSSDRPGYTF. J is TRBJ1-2 and V is TRBV6-5, with D possibly being TRBD1 (6 bases). The germline gives CDR1 MNHEY, CDR2 SVGAGI. V lost 4 bases, J lost 7 bases, and 13 bases lay in between. The CDR3 has 13 amino acids.

CDR3 DNA sequence: TGTGCCAGCTCACCAGATCGCTTGCTTGGGCAGTACTTC. It codes for CASSPDRLLGQYF. The chain carries TRBV18 and TRBJ2-7; the D is unclear. Germline V CDR1 and CDR2: KGHSH, LQKENI. V was shortened by 2 bases and J by 9 bases, with 14 bases between the two germline ends. This CDR3 spans 13 amino acids.

The rearrangement links TRBV4-2 to TRBJ1-1; perhaps TRBD1 as D (5 bases). CDR1 and CDR2 from the germline V gene are LGHNA and YNFKEQ. The CDR3 length is 15 residues. V lost 5 bases to trimming and J lost 0 bases, with 13 bases between them. The CDR3 reads CASSSSRQMNTEAFF. The CDR3 DNA sequence: TGTGCCAGCAGCAGTTCCCGACAGATGAACACTGAAGCTTTCTTT.

This chain uses TRBV10-1 with TRBJ1-2; no clear D. V was trimmed by 7 bases and J by 0 bases, leaving 18 bases between them. The CDR3 totals 16 residues. CDR1 and CDR2 from the germline V gene are WNHNN and SYGVQD (reference sequence). This CDR3 is CASKDPGTVANYGYTF. The CDR3 nucleotides read TGCGCCAGCAAAGATCCCGGAACGGTAGCTAACTATGGCTACACCTTC.

The rearrangement joins TRBV28 to TRBJ1-1, with a possible D match to TRBD1 (6 bases). This CDR3 has 14 amino acids. Germline lookup yields CDR1 MDHEN and CDR2 SYDVKM. V was trimmed by 5 bases and J by 1 base, leaving 11 bases between them. Written as DNA, the CDR3 is TGTGCCAGCAGTCCCTACAGGGAGAACACTGAAGCTTTCTTT. Protein: CASSPYRENTEAFF. Full variable domain (rest looked up from reference TRBV28 and TRBJ1-1): DVKVTQSSRYLVKRTGEKVFLECVQDMDHENMFWYRQDPGLGLRLIYFSYDVKMKEKGDIPEGYSVSREKKERFSLILESASTNQTSMYLCASSPYRENTEAFFGQGTRLTVV.

The J gene is TRBJ1-1, the V gene TRBV11-2; D perhaps matches TRBD1 (6 bases). This CDR3 is built from 15 residues. Trimming stripped 6 bases from V and 5 bases from J, with 19 bases between. Germline loops: CDR1 SGHAT, CDR2 FQNNGV. This chain's CDR3 is CASSPLTGLGTEAFF. The CDR3 DNA is TGTGCCAGCAGTCCCTTAACAGGGCTGGGGACTGAAGCTTTCTTT.

This clone came up once. The V and J genes are TRBV28 and TRBJ2-7; the match to TRBD2 covers 14 bases. Trimming took 2 bases from V and 4 from J; bases not matched to a gene: 1. Germline assignment: CDR1 MDHEN and CDR2 SYDVKM. This CDR3 is built from 15 residues. In DNA, the CDR3 is TGTGCCAGCAGTTTAGGGACTAGCGGGAGTTACGAGCAGTACTTC. It specifies CASSLGTSGSYEQYF. Looking up the rest from reference TRBV28 and TRBJ2-7 gives the full variable domain: DVKVTQSSRYLVKRTGEKVFLECVQDMDHENMFWYRQDPGLGLRLIYFSYDVKMKEKGDIPEGYSVSREKKERFSLILESASTNQTSMYLCASSLGTSGSYEQYFGPGTRLTVT.

V is TRBV7-9 and J is TRBJ2-1, with 8 positions matching TRBD1. V lost 5 bases to trimming and J lost 6 bases; unmatched junction nucleotides: 12. The CDR3 totals 16 residues. Germline CDR1 is SEHNR and CDR2 is FQNEAQ (reference sequence). Here the CDR3 reads CASSRKGQARGNEQFF. As DNA, the CDR3 is TGTGCCAGCAGCCGGAAGGGACAGGCCCGGGGCAATGAGCAGTTCTTC.

CDR3 nucleotides: TGCGCCAGCAGCCTCGGTGGACAGTACTACGAGCAGTACTTC. Protein sequence: CASSLGGQYYEQYF. V and J are TRBV5-1 and TRBJ2-7; TRBD1 is a possible D gene (6 bases). V lost 4 bases to trimming and J lost 3 bases, with 14 bases between them. Germline lookup yields CDR1 SGHRS and CDR2 YFSETQ. The CDR3 consists of 14 residues.

In regard to this clone: Distinct nucleotide sequences in the sample also encode this CDR3. This CDR3 is CASSPPSGSSYEQYF. The CDR3 nucleotides are TGTGCCAGCTCACCCCCTAGCGGGTCCTCCTACGAGCAGTACTTC. This chain uses TRBV18 with TRBJ2-7; the match to TRBD2 covers 8 bases. The CDR3 contains 15 residues. Germline CDR1 reads KGHSH; CDR2 reads LQKENI. J gave up 0 bases and V 3 bases, and 4 bases lay outside the gene matches.

On this clone itself: Other DNA sequences in this specimen translate into the identical CDR3. The J gene is TRBJ2-5, the V gene TRBV7-3, with no clear D. The germline V gene has CDR1 SGHTA and CDR2 FQGTGA. CDR3 length: 13 amino acids. V was clipped by 3 bases and J by 3 bases, with 8 bases between them. The CDR3 spells CASSFGREETQYF. The DNA of the CDR3 is TGTGCCAGCAGCTTCGGACGTGAAGAGACCCAGTACTTC.

The rearrangement uses TRBV29-1 and TRBJ2-1; 7 bases agree with TRBD1. Looked up from germline, CDR1 is SQVTM and CDR2 is ANQGSEA. The V segment lost 6 bases and the J segment 7 bases; nucleotides outside the gene matches: 12. CDR3 length: 14 amino acids. In DNA, the CDR3 is TGCAGCGTCTACCGGGACAGTGGGGCAAATGAGCAGTTCTTC. Its protein product is CSVYRDSGANEQFF.

This rearrangement joins TRBV14 to TRBJ1-4; 7 bases align to TRBD1. The CDR3 length is 14 residues. V was clipped by 7 bases and J by 3 bases; unmatched bases: 5. The germline CDR1 and CDR2 sequences are SGHDN and FVKESK. The CDR3 protein is CASNKGQPNEKLFF. The CDR3 nucleotides read TGTGCCAGCAACAAGGGACAGCCTAATGAAAAACTGTTTTTT.

This clone was found a few times. V and J are TRBV9 and TRBJ2-1; 9 nucleotides align to TRBD2. In germline, CDR1 is SGDLS, CDR2 YYNGEE. This CDR3 comprises 16 residues. After removal of 3 bases from V and 7 bases from J, the junction contained 11 bases not matched to a gene. The CDR3 coding sequence is TGTGCCAGCAGCGCTGGGGTAGCGGGAGTGGGGAATGAGCAGTTCTTC. It translates to CASSAGVAGVGNEQFF.

About this clone itself: A read error may be the cause here, since a much bigger clone is one base away. The V and J genes are TRBV11-3 and TRBJ2-3; 9 nucleotides line up with TRBD1. This CDR3 has 14 amino acids. Germline V gene sequence: CDR1 SGHNT, CDR2 YENEEA. With 3 bases clipped from V and 4 bases from J, the junction kept 2 bases outside the gene matches. CDR3 loop: CASSFDRGADTQYF. The CDR3 DNA follows: TGTGCCAGCAGCTTCGACAGGGGGGCAGATACGCAGTATTTT.

The gene calls are TRBV28 and TRBJ1-2; TRBD1 agrees at 10 bases. V dropped 3 bases and J dropped 7; count of bases not matched to a gene: 20. The CDR3 is made up of 19 amino acids. In germline, CDR1 is MDHEN, CDR2 SYDVKM. CDR3 in amino acids: CASSFVLTNSRQGAFGYTF. The CDR3 DNA is TGTGCCAGCAGTTTTGTCCTAACTAACTCAAGACAGGGGGCTTTTGGCTACACCTTC.

In its sample, this clone was seen once. CDR3 region: CASSLAGTGGYEQYF. The CDR3 nucleotides read TGTGCCAGCAGCTTAGCCGGGACAGGGGGCTACGAGCAGTACTTC. The genes are TRBV7-2 and TRBJ2-7; 11 nucleotides line up with TRBD1. Trimming cost V 0 bases and J 3 bases; bases outside gene matches: 1. CDR1 is SGHTA and CDR2 is FQGNSA in the germline V gene. The CDR3 runs 15 residues.

V gene TRBV19 combines with J gene TRBJ1-2; D gene ambiguous. Germline CDR1 LNHDA, CDR2 SQIVND (reference sequence). The CDR3 loop spans 15 amino acids. V gave up 5 bases and J gave up 3 bases, with 16 bases separating them. The DNA of the CDR3 is TGTGCCAGTAGTGGCCGCGCTCCGGGAGACTATGGCTACACCTTC. Translated: CASSGRAPGDYGYTF. The full variable domain, with the rest looked up from reference TRBV19 and TRBJ1-2, is DGGITQSPKYLFRKEGQNVTLSCEQNLNHDAMYWYRQDPGQGLRLIYYSQIVNDFQKGDIAEGYSVSREKKESFPLTVTSAQKNPTAFYLCASSGRAPGDYGYTFGSGTRLTVV.

On this clone: Other DNA variants within this sample encode the same CDR3. The chain is built from TRBV28 and TRBJ2-7; D possibly corresponds to TRBD2 (5 bases). This CDR3 spans 12 amino acids. The germline V and J ends were trimmed by 5 bases and 4 bases, with 9 bases remaining between them. CDR1 is MDHEN and CDR2 is SYDVKM in the germline V gene. The CDR3 region is CASSLRGYEQYF. CDR3 sequence (DNA): TGTGCCAGCAGTCTTCGGGGTTACGAGCAGTACTTC.

J is TRBJ2-5 and V is TRBV11-2; possible D gene TRBD2, 5 bases. The CDR3 runs 14 residues. CDR1 SGHAT and CDR2 FQNNGV come from the germline V gene. The V and J ends lost 5 bases and 4 bases respectively, with 14 bases between them. CDR3 nucleotides: TGTGCCAGCAGCCTACGGGATTACAGAGAGACCCAGTACTTC. Translated: CASSLRDYRETQYF.

The CDR3 reads CASSLGLEGTGELFF. The CDR3 DNA reads as TGTGCCAGCAGCCTCGGGCTTGAGGGCACCGGGGAGCTGTTTTTT. V is TRBV5-4 and J is TRBJ2-2; D is possibly TRBD2 (5 bases). Trimming removed 4 bases at V and 4 bases at J, with 14 bases between. The CDR3 has 15 amino acids. Per germline, CDR1 SGHNT and CDR2 YYREEE (reference sequence).

The chain couples TRBV6-5 to TRBJ1-2; D is uncertain. This CDR3 is built from 16 residues. From germline, CDR1 is MNHEY and CDR2 SVGAGI. The V end lost 0 bases, the J end lost 0 bases, and 11 bases lay between the germline ends. The DNA of the CDR3 is TGTGCCAGCAGTTACTCTTCGCAGGCCCCTAACTATGGCTACACCTTC. Translated: CASSYSSQAPNYGYTF.

The count of this clone is one. The J gene is TRBJ2-1, the V gene TRBV7-2, with 14 bases fitting TRBD2. Trimming cost V 3 bases and J 12 bases; bases outside gene matches: 7. The CDR3 consists of 15 residues. CDR1 and CDR2 from the germline V gene are SGHTA and FQGNSA. The CDR3 spells CASSFGLAGGWGQFF. As DNA, the CDR3 is TGTGCCAGCAGCTTCGGACTAGCGGGAGGATGGGGGCAGTTCTTC.